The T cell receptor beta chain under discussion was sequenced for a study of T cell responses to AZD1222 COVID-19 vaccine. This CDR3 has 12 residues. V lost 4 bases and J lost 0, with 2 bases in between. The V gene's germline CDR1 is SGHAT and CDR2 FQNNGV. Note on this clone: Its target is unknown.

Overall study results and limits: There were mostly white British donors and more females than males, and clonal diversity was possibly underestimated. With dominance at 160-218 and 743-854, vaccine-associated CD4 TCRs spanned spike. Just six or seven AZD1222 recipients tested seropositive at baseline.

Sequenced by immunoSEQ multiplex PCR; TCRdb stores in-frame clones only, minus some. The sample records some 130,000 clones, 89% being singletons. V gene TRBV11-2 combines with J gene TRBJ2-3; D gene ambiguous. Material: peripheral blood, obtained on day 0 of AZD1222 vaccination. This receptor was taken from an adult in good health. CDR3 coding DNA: TGTGCCAGCAGCTCCAGCACAGATACGCAGTATTTT. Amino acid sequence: CASSSSTDTQYF.